Shown below are 5 T cell receptor beta chains from a single sample sequenced in a study of OX40 agonist ivuxolimab in advanced cancers. Assay used: immunoSEQ multiplex PCR; TCRdb lists only in-frame clones, some missing. The sample holds about 67,000 clones, about 89% seen once. The material was CD4+ or CD8+ T cells sorted from blood, obtained in a trial of the OX40 agonist ivuxolimab. Every receptor here comes from an adult with an advanced solid tumor such as melanoma, head and neck, liver or kidney cancer.

The rearrangement links TRBV30 to TRBJ1-4; D is perhaps TRBD1 (6 bases). Germline CDR1 is GTSNPN and CDR2 is SVGIG (reference sequence). Trimming removed 0 bases from V and 0 bases from J, with 20 bases in between. The CDR3 has 19 amino acids. In nucleotides, the CDR3 is TGTGCCTGGAGTGTTCGTGGACAGTCGAGCTTTGCAACTAATGAAAAACTGTTTTTT. Residues: CAWSVRGQSSFATNEKLFF. The full variable domain, its missing parts supplied by reference TRBV30 and TRBJ1-4, is SQTIHQWPATLVQPVGSPLSLECTVEGTSNPNLYWYRQAAGRGLQLLFYSVGIGQISSEVPQNLSASRPQDRQFILSSKKLLLSDSGFYLCAWSVRGQSSFATNEKLFFGSGTQLSVL.

J is TRBJ1-2 and V is TRBV11-2, with a weak D call TRBD1 (5 bases). CDR1 and CDR2 (germline): SGHAT, FQNNGV. The CDR3 totals 15 residues. With 2 bases removed from V and 5 bases from J, the gap between germline ends came to 15 bases. This CDR3 reads CASSLTGPVTYGYTF. CDR3 nucleotide sequence: TGTGCCAGCAGCTTAACAGGACCCGTAACATATGGCTACACCTTC.

The rearrangement uses TRBV6-1 and TRBJ2-7; D gene ambiguous. Between the trimmed V and J ends, which lost 6 bases and 2 bases, there was a span of 17 bases. The CDR3 consists of 15 residues. The germline V gene has CDR1 MNHNS and CDR2 SASEGT. Here the CDR3 reads CASRPIVGGTYEQYF. The CDR3 nucleotides are TGTGCCAGCAGACCAATTGTTGGCGGAACCTACGAGCAGTACTTC.

V usage is TRBV7-3 and J usage is TRBJ2-5, with 7 nucleotides matching TRBD1. Germline trimming cut 5 bases from V and 5 bases from J; bases unmatched to any gene: 11. This CDR3 has 15 amino acids. CDR1 is SGHTA and CDR2 is FQGTGA in the germline V gene. The CDR3 loop is CASSPGTDYSETQYF. For the CDR3, the DNA is TGTGCCAGCAGCCCTGGGACAGACTACTCCGAGACCCAGTACTTC.

The genes are TRBV10-3 and TRBJ2-2, with 7 bases identical to TRBD1. Germline V lookup: CDR1 ENHRY, CDR2 SYGVKD. This CDR3 is built from 13 residues. V trimming: 10 bases; J trimming: 5 bases; junction bases outside the gene matches: 7. The CDR3 sequence: CANRTGVTGELFF. The DNA of the CDR3 is TGTGCCAACCGAACAGGGGTGACCGGGGAGCTGTTTTTT.